Shown below are 26 T cell receptor beta chains from a single sample sequenced in a study of cytomegalovirus exposure and HLA in healthy donors. With 60 Vbeta and 13 Jbeta primers, the PCR was carried out. Sequencing used immunoSEQ multiplex PCR; TCRdb keeps in-frame clones, though not all of them. The data show some 150,000 clones, about 78% seen once. Sequencing input: PBMCs. Receptors originate from a man aged 50 to 59 in good health and CMV-seropositive.

This clone was seen a few times. This chain connects TRBV28 to TRBJ1-1, with D maybe TRBD1 (6 bases). The CDR3 is made up of 16 amino acids. V lost 1 base, J lost 1 base, and 13 bases lay in between. Per germline, CDR1 MDHEN and CDR2 SYDVKM. This CDR3 reads CASSLFGGRTNTEAFF. CDR3 bases: TGTGCCAGCAGTTTATTCGGGGGGCGAACGAACACTGAAGCTTTCTTT.

The chain joins TRBV6-1 to TRBJ1-5; the D gene is possibly TRBD1 (5 bases). Germline V gene lookup returns CDR1 MNHNS and CDR2 SASEGT. V dropped 2 bases and J dropped 4 bases, with 15 bases sitting between them. This CDR3 is 16 amino acids long. CDR3 amino acids: CASSESVGRVNQPQHF. The CDR3 DNA sequence: TGTGCCAGCAGTGAATCCGTAGGCAGGGTGAATCAGCCCCAGCATTTT.

The rearrangement links TRBV15 to TRBJ2-5; TRBD1 is a possible D gene (6 bases). The closer fit of TRBJ2-7 to the DNA end suggests the J call may be wrong. This CDR3 region has 13 residues. Per the germline V gene, CDR1 is LNHNV and CDR2 is YYDKDF (reference sequence). CDR3 sequence reads: CATSRHRVPEQYF. As DNA, the CDR3 is TGTGCCACCAGCAGGCACAGGGTTCCCGAGCAGTACTTC.

This rearrangement joins TRBV9 to TRBJ1-4, with a possible D match to TRBD1 (6 bases). The CDR3 runs to 15 residues. The ends were cut back, 3 bases at V and 8 bases at J, with 17 bases in the middle. Germline V CDR1 and CDR2: SGDLS, YYNGEE. The CDR3 DNA sequence: TGTGCCAGCAGCGAGGGTATAGGGGGGGAGGAAAAACTGTTTTTT. As protein: CASSEGIGGEEKLFF.

The J gene is TRBJ1-1, the V gene TRBV5-6, with D hard to call. The CDR3 is 11 amino acids. From germline, CDR1 is SGHDT and CDR2 YYEEEE. Between the trimmed V and J ends, which lost 2 bases and 7 bases, there was a span of 6 bases. CDR3 sequence: CASSLQSEAFF. The DNA of the CDR3 is TGTGCCAGCAGCTTACAGAGTGAAGCTTTCTTT.

The chain joins TRBV11-2 to TRBJ2-7, with D perhaps TRBD1 (6 bases). Trimming cost V 5 bases and J 7 bases, with 18 bases left between them. The length of the CDR3 is 14 residues. Germline CDR1 and CDR2: SGHAT and FQNNGV. The CDR3 nucleotides are TGTGCCAGCAGCCTCTCGGACAGTCTTTATGAGCAGTACTTC. Its protein product is CASSLSDSLYEQYF.

This clone was seen a few times. The V gene is TRBV7-9, the J gene TRBJ2-7, with D possibly being TRBD2 (5 bases). There are 14 residues in the CDR3. Germline lookup yields CDR1 SEHNR and CDR2 FQNEAQ (reference sequence). The V end was cut by 4 bases, the J end by 5 bases, with 15 bases between. DNA of the CDR3: TGTGCCAGCAGCTCGGGAACTAAGTCCCACGAGCAGTACTTC. This translates into CASSSGTKSHEQYF.

The genes are TRBV12-5 and TRBJ2-5; perhaps TRBD1 as D (6 bases). This CDR3 contains 16 residues. Trimming shortened V by 1 base and J by 3 bases, and 15 bases separated the two germline ends. Germline V gives CDR1 LGHNT, CDR2 FRNRAP. The CDR3 coding sequence is TGTGCTAGTGGTTTGGGGGGGCCCTCGGGGAAAGAGACCCAGTACTTC. This sequence encodes CASGLGGPSGKETQYF.

The chain recombines TRBV5-1 with TRBJ2-1; TRBD2 might be the D (5 bases). The germline gives CDR1 SGHRS, CDR2 YFSETQ. The CDR3 consists of 15 residues. The germline V and J ends were trimmed by 4 bases and 0 bases, with 11 bases remaining between them. The CDR3 nucleotides are TGCGCCAGCAGCCAACGGGGTCCCTCCTACAATGAGCAGTTCTTC. Translating gives CASSQRGPSYNEQFF.

The chain uses TRBV6-1 and TRBJ1-4; D possibly corresponds to TRBD1 (5 bases). Trimming shortened V by 6 bases and J by 0 bases, and 11 bases separated the two germline ends. Germline CDR1 is MNHNS and CDR2 is SASEGT. The CDR3 spans 15 residues. CDR3 amino acids: CASRMDTSTNEKLFF. DNA of the CDR3: TGTGCCAGCAGGATGGACACCTCAACTAATGAAAAACTGTTTTTT.

CDR3 protein: CASSLDPSTNEQYF. For the CDR3, the DNA is TGTGCCAGCAGCTTAGATCCTAGTACAAACGAGCAGTACTTC. The chain is built from TRBV11-2 and TRBJ2-7, with D hard to call. This CDR3 contains 14 residues. Trimming removed 0 bases at V and 5 bases at J, with 11 bases between. Per the germline V gene, CDR1 is SGHAT and CDR2 is FQNNGV.

This chain uses TRBV7-2 with TRBJ2-3; 7 positions match TRBD2. The CDR3 extends over 18 amino acids. Trimming cost V 1 base and J 1 base; bases outside gene matches: 11. Germline V gene sequence: CDR1 SGHTA, CDR2 FQGNSA. CDR3: CASSLGVSAGEGTDTQYF. The CDR3 DNA reads TGTGCCAGCAGCTTAGGGGTATCGGCGGGAGAGGGCACAGATACGCAGTATTTT.

The gene calls are TRBV6-5 and TRBJ1-2; D may be TRBD1 (6 bases). CDR1 and CDR2 (germline): MNHEY, SVGAGI. V lost 4 bases and J 2 bases, leaving 8 bases between the germline ends. The CDR3 is made up of 13 amino acids. This chain's CDR3 is CASSLGANYGYTF. For the CDR3, the DNA is TGTGCCAGCAGTTTGGGGGCCAACTATGGCTACACCTTC.

This chain links TRBV27 with TRBJ2-1; unclear D gene. The CDR3 is 11 residues long. Germline CDR1 is MNHEY and CDR2 is SMNVEV (reference sequence). Trimming stripped 4 bases from V and 13 bases from J, with 11 bases between. CDR3 region: CASSSISVQFF. CDR3 nucleotides: TGTGCCAGCAGTTCCATAAGCGTTCAGTTCTTC.

To note about this clone: The identical CDR3 is also encoded by other nucleotide sequences in the sample. The V gene is TRBV11-3, the J gene TRBJ2-5; tentative D call: TRBD2 (6 bases). The CDR3 loop spans 13 amino acids. Germline CDR1 SGHNT, CDR2 YENEEA. V dropped 5 bases and J dropped 2 bases, with 9 bases sitting between them. In nucleotides, the CDR3 is TGTGCCAGCAGCGCGGGGTTTCAAGAGACCCAGTACTTC. It is translated as CASSAGFQETQYF.

V gene TRBV25-1 combines with J gene TRBJ1-1, with a weak D call TRBD1 (5 bases). Trimming took off 8 bases at V and 8 bases at J, with 18 bases between the two ends. The CDR3 has 13 amino acids. CDR1 is MGHDK, CDR2 SYGVNS, per germline. The CDR3 coding sequence is TGTGCCAGCCACCACACAGGTCGCCGAGAAGCTTTCTTT. This sequence encodes CASHHTGRREAFF.

This clone was found once. The chain recombines TRBV29-1 with TRBJ1-1; possibly TRBD1 for D (5 bases). The CDR3 length is 14 residues. Germline V gives CDR1 SQVTM, CDR2 ANQGSEA. V was shortened by 3 bases and J by 1 base, with 12 bases between the two germline ends. The CDR3 reads CSVEVRGGNTEAFF. The CDR3 DNA follows: TGCAGCGTTGAGGTGCGGGGGGGGAACACTGAAGCTTTCTTT.

V is TRBV19 and J is TRBJ1-5, with 7 bases fitting TRBD1. V trimming: 9 bases; J trimming: 4 bases; junction bases outside the gene matches: 6. Germline CDR1 is LNHDA and CDR2 is SQIVND (reference sequence). CDR3 length: 13 residues. The CDR3 reads CASRDSGNQPQHF. Here the CDR3 DNA reads TGTGCCAGCCGGGACAGTGGGAATCAGCCCCAGCATTTT. The full variable domain, its missing parts supplied by reference TRBV19 and TRBJ1-5, is DGGITQSPKYLFRKEGQNVTLSCEQNLNHDAMYWYRQDPGQGLRLIYYSQIVNDFQKGDIAEGYSVSREKKESFPLTVTSAQKNPTAFYLCASRDSGNQPQHFGDGTRLSIL.

V and J are TRBV2 and TRBJ2-1; 11 bases match TRBD1. V trimming: 5 bases; J trimming: 9 bases; junction bases outside the gene matches: 12. This CDR3 has 16 amino acids. Germline loops: CDR1 SNHLY, CDR2 FYNNEI. The chain's CDR3 is CASSITGTGGGGEQFF. The CDR3 coding sequence is TGTGCCAGCAGTATCACCGGGACAGGGGGAGGAGGTGAGCAGTTCTTC.

The rearrangement uses TRBV4-2 and TRBJ1-4; no reliable D call. V dropped 5 bases and J dropped 0 bases, with 13 bases sitting between them. Germline CDR1 and CDR2: LGHNA and YNFKEQ. This CDR3 comprises 16 residues. CDR3 sequence (DNA): TGTGCCAGCAGCGACAAGACACTTACAACTAATGAAAAACTGTTTTTT. As protein: CASSDKTLTTNEKLFF.

The chain joins TRBV2 to TRBJ1-2; weak D call: TRBD1 (6 bases). Germline CDR1 reads SNHLY; CDR2 reads FYNNEI. The V and J ends lost 4 bases and 2 bases respectively, with 8 bases between them. CDR3 length: 13 amino acids. In DNA form, the CDR3 reads TGTGCCAGCAGTGCGGGGGGCAACTATGGCTACACCTTC. This translates into CASSAGGNYGYTF.

This chain joins TRBV7-3 and TRBJ2-3; no definite D call. CDR3 size: 13 residues. V dropped 6 bases and J dropped 6 bases, with 13 bases sitting between them. From germline, CDR1 is SGHTA and CDR2 FQGTGA. The CDR3 nucleotides read TGTGCCAGCAGTCAAACGTCGGTGGATACGCAGTATTTT. Residues: CASSQTSVDTQYF.

This clone appeared a few times. The genes are TRBV2 and TRBJ1-6, with D possibly TRBD1 on 6 matching bases. The CDR3 runs to 14 residues. The germline V gene has CDR1 SNHLY and CDR2 FYNNEI. V was cut by 5 bases and J by 6 bases, with 11 bases left in between. CDR3 in amino acids: CASSNREGNSPLHF. The CDR3 DNA reads TGTGCCAGCAGTAACAGGGAGGGTAATTCACCCCTCCACTTT. Looking up the rest from reference TRBV2 and TRBJ1-6 gives the full variable domain: EPEVTQTPSHQVTQMGQEVILRCVPISNHLYFYWYRQILGQKVEFLVSFYNNEISEKSEIFDDQFSVERPDGSNFTLKIRSTKLEDSAMYFCASSNREGNSPLHFGNGTRLTVT.

The rearrangement uses TRBV7-3 and TRBJ2-1; the D gene is possibly TRBD2 (6 bases). The CDR3 loop spans 16 amino acids. V shed 1 base and J shed 0 bases, with 10 bases lying between them. From germline, CDR1 is SGHTA and CDR2 FQGTGA. CDR3 region: CASSLRAGSSYNEQFF. DNA of the CDR3: TGTGCCAGCAGCTTAAGGGCGGGGAGCTCCTACAATGAGCAGTTCTTC.

This clone was detected once. The chain is built from TRBV5-6 and TRBJ1-5, with TRBD1 matching 9 bases. Germline trimming cut 3 bases from V and 4 bases from J; bases unmatched to any gene: 2. The germline V gene encodes CDR1 SGHDT and CDR2 YYEEEE. The CDR3 extends over 14 amino acids. Here the CDR3 reads CASSSGQGNQPQHF. In nucleotides, the CDR3 is TGTGCCAGCAGCTCGGGACAGGGTAATCAGCCCCAGCATTTT.

The rearrangement links TRBV19 to TRBJ1-2, with a tentative D call TRBD1 (6 bases). V was pared by 9 bases and J by 0 bases, with 14 bases between. This CDR3 is 14 amino acids long. Germline V gene sequence: CDR1 LNHDA, CDR2 SQIVND (reference sequence). This CDR3 reads CASLQGTTNYGYTF. The CDR3 DNA reads TGTGCCAGCCTCCAGGGGACTACTAACTATGGCTACACCTTC. Complete variable domain (other parts from reference TRBV19 and TRBJ1-2): DGGITQSPKYLFRKEGQNVTLSCEQNLNHDAMYWYRQDPGQGLRLIYYSQIVNDFQKGDIAEGYSVSREKKESFPLTVTSAQKNPTAFYLCASLQGTTNYGYTFGSGTRLTVV.